This T cell receptor beta chain appears in the sequencing data of a study of OX40 agonist ivuxolimab in advanced cancers. Study-wide background: Patients got intravenous ivuxolimab at 0.01 to 10 mg/kg every 2 weeks.

Concerning this clone itself: Its antigen is as yet unknown.

Study results and caveats: The expanded peripheral T cells' antigen specificity was not determined. The study found that CD8+ T cells averaged more expanded clones than CD4+. Among the lowest levels of clonal expansion were found in partial responders at 0.1-3.0 mg/kg.

The method was immunoSEQ multiplex PCR; TCRdb's version includes in-frame clones alone and lacks a portion of them. The sample records 80,000 to 100,000 clones, approximately 87% being singletons. The CDR3 is 13 amino acids. Germline V gene data show CDR1 as SGHDT and CDR2 as YYEEEE. Trimming took 1 base from V and 11 from J, leaving 15 bases between them. The origin of this receptor is an adult with an advanced solid tumor such as melanoma, head and neck, liver or kidney cancer. Source: CD4+ or CD8+ T cells sorted from blood, taken in a trial of the OX40 agonist ivuxolimab. The V and J genes are TRBV5-6 and TRBJ1-1; D perhaps matches TRBD1 (5 bases). The chain's CDR3 is CASSLISGAAAFF. The CDR3, as DNA: TGTGCCAGCAGCTTGATATCTGGGGCGGCTGCTTTCTTT.